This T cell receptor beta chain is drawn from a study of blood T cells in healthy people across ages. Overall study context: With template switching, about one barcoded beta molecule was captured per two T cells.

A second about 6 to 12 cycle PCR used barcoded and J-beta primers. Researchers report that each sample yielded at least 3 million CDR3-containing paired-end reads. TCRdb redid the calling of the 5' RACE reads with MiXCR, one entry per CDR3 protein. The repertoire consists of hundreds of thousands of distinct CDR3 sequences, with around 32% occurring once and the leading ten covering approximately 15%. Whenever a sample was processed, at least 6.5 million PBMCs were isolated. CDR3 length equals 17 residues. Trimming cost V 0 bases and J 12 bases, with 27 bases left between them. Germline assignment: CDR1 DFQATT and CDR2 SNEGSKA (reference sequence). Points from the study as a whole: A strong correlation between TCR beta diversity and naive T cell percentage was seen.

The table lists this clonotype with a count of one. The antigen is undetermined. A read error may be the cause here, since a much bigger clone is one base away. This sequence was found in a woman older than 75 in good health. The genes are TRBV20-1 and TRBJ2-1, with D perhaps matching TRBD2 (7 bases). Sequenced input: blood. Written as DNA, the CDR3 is TGCAGTGCTAGAGACCTCCTTGGAAGGGGGGGCGTCGATGGGCAGTTCTTC. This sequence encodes CSARDLLGRGGVDGQFF.